Detailed here is one T cell receptor (beta chain). Authors' analysis steps: From reference gene primer amplification, estimates of nucleated cell counts were derived. Data came from immunoSEQ multiplex PCR; TCRdb stores just in-frame clones and leaves some out. The V and J calls and clone size come from that table; D and trimming were worked out from the DNA. The sample comprises about 83,000 clones, about 82% of which are singletons, and around a sixth rests with the top ten. These data are taken from a study of blood T cell repertoires in COVID-19. Study-wide context: From the United States, Italy and Spain came samples of acute and convalescent COVID-19. Sample material is recorded as cDNA or gDNA derived from T cells, B-cell-depleted T cells, or PBMCs.

Germline-derived CDR1 and CDR2 are MGHDK and SYGVNS. With 3 bases removed from V and 2 bases from J, the gap between germline ends came to 13 bases. The CDR3 spans 15 residues. This rearrangement joins TRBV25-1 to TRBJ1-2, with D maybe TRBD1 (6 bases). This TCR was recovered from an elderly woman with acute or convalescent COVID-19. Sequenced input: peripheral blood. CDR3 protein: CASSEPGVENYGYTF. CDR3 coding DNA: TGTGCCAGCAGTGAGCCAGGGGTCGAGAACTATGGCTACACCTTC.